A selection of T cell receptor beta chains follows, all from one sample in a study of regulatory T cells in long-lasting Graves disease. TCRdb called the multiplex PCR reads again in MiXCR, with one record for every CDR3 protein. The sample records about 660,000 distinct CDR3 sequences, 30% being singletons. The specimen comprised peripheral blood mononuclear cells (PBMCs), sampled when the disease was refractory, from a patient treated with antithyroid drugs. Every receptor here comes from a female donor with Graves disease. Each CDR3 is given with its conserved first and last residue. The order of the fields is clone size, J gene, D gene, V gene, CDR3 protein, CDR3 DNA. A D gene is named only where the DNA matches it firmly. The size entry is marked missing in some rows and otherwise reads once, few, many or a size class.

-	TRBJ2-7	-	TRBV12-3/TRBV12-4	CASRRSGGITYEQYF	TGTGCCAGCAGAAGATCAGGGGGGATTACGTACGAGCAGTACTTC
few	TRBJ2-2	TRBD2	TRBV20-1	CSAAIAGANTGELFF	TGCAGTGCAGCCATAGCGGGAGCGAACACCGGGGAGCTGTTTTTT
many	TRBJ1-1	-	TRBV28	CASSFTGLNTEAFF	TGTGCCAGCAGCTTTACAGGGTTGAACACTGAAGCTTTCTTT
-	TRBJ1-1	TRBD1	TRBV6-1	CASYDRVTNTEAFF	TGTGCCAGCTACGACAGGGTCACGAACACTGAAGCTTTCTTT
-	TRBJ1-1	-	TRBV19	CASSRGSLTEAFF	TGTGCCAGTAGCAGGGGATCCCTCACTGAAGCTTTCTTT
few	TRBJ1-5	TRBD1	TRBV5-5	CASSSGQDSNQPQHF	TGTGCCAGCAGCTCCGGACAGGACAGCAATCAGCCCCAGCATTTT
few	TRBJ1-2	TRBD1	TRBV10-3	CAISEFYRGLDYGYTF	TGTGCCATCAGTGAGTTTTACAGGGGGCTCGACTATGGCTACACCTTC
-	TRBJ1-5	TRBD1	TRBV12-3/TRBV12-4	CASSTGQGKKQPQHF	TGTGCCAGCAGTACAGGACAGGGAAAGAAGCAGCCCCAGCATTTT
-	TRBJ2-7	-	TRBV5-1	CASSLNPGYEQYF	TGCGCCAGCAGCTTGAACCCGGGTTACGAGCAGTACTTC
many	TRBJ2-5	-	TRBV12-5	CASGPGTIAETQYF	TGTGCTAGTGGTCCCGGTACGATCGCAGAGACCCAGTACTTC
-	TRBJ1-5	-	TRBV12-3/TRBV12-4	CSPPAAQHF	TGTTCCCCCCCCGCGGCCCAGCATTTT
-	TRBJ1-1	-	TRBV5-1	CASSLGSTGATEAFF	TGCGCCAGCAGCTTGGGGTCTACCGGGGCCACTGAAGCTTTCTTT
-	TRBJ1-2	TRBD1	TRBV6-1	CASTPLGQGASRGYTF	TGTGCCAGCACCCCCCTCGGACAGGGGGCGTCCCGTGGCTACACCTTC
few	TRBJ1-1	-	TRBV12-3/TRBV12-4	CASSLIAAYAEAFF	TGTGCCAGCAGTTTGATAGCAGCTTACGCTGAAGCTTTCTTT
-	TRBJ2-2	TRBD2	TRBV3-1	CASSEGLAPGELFF	TGTGCCAGCAGCGAGGGACTAGCCCCCGGGGAGCTGTTTTTT
-	TRBJ2-7	-	TRBV20-1	CSAATSFYEQYF	TGCAGTGCTGCAACTAGTTTCTACGAGCAGTACTTC
-	TRBJ2-7	-	TRBV20-1	CSARGASGVYEQYF	TGCAGTGCTAGAGGAGCCTCTGGGGTCTACGAGCAGTACTTC
-	TRBJ2-7	-	TRBV28	CASSFRLHLYGQYF	TGTGCCAGCAGTTTCCGGCTCCATCTATACGGGCAGTACTTC
-	TRBJ1-1	-	TRBV25-1	CASSEFPGGFDTEAFF	TGTGCCAGCAGTGAATTTCCGGGGGGTTTTGACACTGAAGCTTTCTTT
many	TRBJ1-4	TRBD1	TRBV2	CASSGTGEEKLFF	TGTGCCAGCTCCGGGACAGGGGAAGAAAAACTGTTTTTT
few	TRBJ1-2	-	TRBV11-1	CASSFSGANYGYTF	TGTGCCAGCAGCTTTAGCGGAGCTAACTATGGCTACACCTTC
many	TRBJ1-1	-	TRBV6-1	CASSEAPGPEAFF	TGTGCCAGCAGTGAAGCCCCCGGGCCTGAAGCTTTCTTT
few	TRBJ2-5	-	TRBV9	CASSSLAVRETQYF	TGTGCCAGCAGCTCCTTAGCGGTTCGAGAGACCCAGTACTTC
few	TRBJ2-7	TRBD1	TRBV10-2	CASSEWDRGYEQYF	TGCGCCAGCAGTGAGTGGGACAGGGGCTACGAGCAGTACTTC
few	TRBJ1-3	TRBD1	TRBV14	CASSQDAGGMAGNTIYF	TGTGCCAGCAGCCAAGATGCAGGGGGCATGGCTGGAAACACCATATATTTT